A selection of T cell receptor beta chains follows, all from one sample in a study of technical replicates of blood from a handful of donors. Generated by immunoSEQ multiplex PCR, the TCRdb table keeps only in-frame clones and is missing some. The sample has 74,000 or so clones, approximately 93% seen once; the top ten hold about 0.36%. Sequenced input: T cells isolated from PBMCs. Receptors originate from a human donor in good health. The CDR3 runs from the conserved cysteine through the conserved F or W. D genes are given only for firm matches. Size tells how often a clone was seen (once, few, many) or the class of an expanded clone, and some rows leave it out.

clone_size,d_call,v_call,j_call,cdr3_aa,cdr3_nt
.,TRBD2,TRBV9,TRBJ2-2,CASSVTSGYNGELFF,TGTGCCAGCAGCGTAACTAGCGGGTATAACGGGGAGCTGTTTTTT
.,.,TRBV29-1,TRBJ2-3,CSVEGGRGMADTQYF,TGCAGCGTTGAGGGGGGGCGGGGTATGGCAGATACGCAGTATTTT
.,.,TRBV18,TRBJ2-1,CASSPSDEQFF,TGTGCCAGCTCACCATCGGATGAGCAGTTCTTC
.,.,TRBV6-5,TRBJ1-1,CASSYTVNTEAFF,TGTGCCAGCAGTTACACAGTGAACACTGAAGCTTTCTTT
.,TRBD2,TRBV5-1,TRBJ2-7,CASSWTSGAYEQYF,TGCGCCAGCAGCTGGACTAGCGGGGCCTACGAGCAGTACTTC
.,TRBD2,TRBV28,TRBJ2-5,CASNFYGIGLAGVETQYF,TGTGCCAGCAACTTTTATGGGATTGGACTAGCGGGAGTGGAGACCCAGTACTTC
.,TRBD2,TRBV14,TRBJ2-5,CASSPPRAGSGETQYF,TGTGCCAGCAGCCCCCCCCGAGCGGGATCAGGAGAGACCCAGTACTTC
.,.,TRBV21-1,TRBJ2-7,CASSLVRPGQANYEQYF,TGTGCCAGCAGCCTAGTTCGCCCGGGACAAGCAAACTACGAGCAGTACTTC
.,TRBD1,TRBV6-4,TRBJ1-2,CASTRTGGSYGYTF,TGTGCCAGCACCCGGACAGGGGGCTCCTATGGCTACACCTTC
.,.,TRBV4-3,TRBJ1-1,CASSQGPLTAKNTEAFF,TGCGCCAGCAGCCAGGGGCCATTGACAGCAAAGAACACTGAAGCTTTCTTT
.,TRBD2,TRBV28,TRBJ2-5,CASSLTGGGETQYF,TGTGCCAGCAGTTTAACGGGAGGAGGGGAGACCCAGTACTTC
.,.,TRBV5-1,TRBJ2-1,CASGIRVGLSHNEQFF,TGCGCCAGCGGGATCCGGGTGGGACTTTCACACAATGAGCAGTTCTTC
.,TRBD1,TRBV27,TRBJ2-7,CASSFKGQGFGSRTEQYF,TGTGCCAGCAGTTTTAAGGGACAGGGGTTTGGTTCTAGAACCGAGCAGTACTTC
.,.,TRBV6-5,TRBJ2-7,CASSRYTGSYEQYF,TGTGCCAGCAGTCGATACACAGGATCCTACGAGCAGTACTTC
.,TRBD2,TRBV19,TRBJ2-7,CASSNLRTSGSYEQYF,TGTGCCAGTAGCAACCTAAGGACTAGCGGCAGTTACGAGCAGTACTTC
.,.,TRBV7-2,TRBJ2-3,CASSLGAHLTDTQYF,TGTGCCAGCAGCTTGGGGGCCCACCTCACAGATACGCAGTATTTT
.,.,TRBV27,TRBJ1-2,CASRTYRDIGGYTF,TGTGCCAGCAGGACGTACCGGGACATAGGTGGCTACACCTTC
.,.,TRBV6-6,TRBJ2-5,CASHGTTGPGTQYF,TGTGCCAGCCATGGTACAACAGGGCCGGGGACCCAGTACTTC
.,.,TRBV27,TRBJ2-7,CASSLQAGYEQYF,TGTGCCAGCAGTTTACAGGCAGGCTACGAGCAGTACTTC
once,.,TRBV5-4,TRBJ2-1,CASSLEQRFNEQFF,TGTGCCAGCAGCTTGGAACAGCGGTTCAATGAGCAGTTCTTC
.,.,TRBV30,TRBJ1-3,CAWSVRGSSGNTIYF,TGTGCCTGGAGTGTTCGCGGGAGCTCTGGAAACACCATATATTTT
.,.,TRBV27,TRBJ1-1,CASSLEGENTEAFF,TGTGCCAGCAGTTTAGAGGGAGAGAACACTGAAGCTTTCTTT
.,TRBD2,TRBV30,TRBJ2-7,CAGGVYEQYF,TGTGCCGGGGGGGTCTACGAGCAGTACTTC
.,TRBD2,TRBV9,TRBJ2-7,CASSVGEGPTYEQYF,TGTGCCAGCAGCGTAGGGGAGGGCCCTACCTACGAGCAGTACTTC
.,TRBD2,TRBV7-9,TRBJ2-1,CASSPLAANLNEQFF,TGTGCCAGCAGCCCGCTAGCGGCAAATCTCAATGAGCAGTTCTTC
.,TRBD2,TRBV10-3,TRBJ2-1,CAISEQTSGYNEQFF,TGTGCCATCAGTGAGCAGACTAGCGGGTACAATGAGCAGTTCTTC